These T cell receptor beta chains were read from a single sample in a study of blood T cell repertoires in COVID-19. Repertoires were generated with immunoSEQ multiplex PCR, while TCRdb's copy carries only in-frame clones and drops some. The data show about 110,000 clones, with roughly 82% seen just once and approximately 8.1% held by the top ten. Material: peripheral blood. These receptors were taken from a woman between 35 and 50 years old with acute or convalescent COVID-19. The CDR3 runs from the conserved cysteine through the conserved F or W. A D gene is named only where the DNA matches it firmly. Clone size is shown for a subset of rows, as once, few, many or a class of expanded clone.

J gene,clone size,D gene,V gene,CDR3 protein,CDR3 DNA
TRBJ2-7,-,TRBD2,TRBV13,CASSSGLGGGRYEQYF,TGTGCCAGCAGCTCCGGGCTGGGCGGGGGTAGGTACGAGCAGTACTTC
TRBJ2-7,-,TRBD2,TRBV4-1,CASSRGGHLYYEQYF,TGCGCCAGCAGCCGGGGGGGTCACCTCTACTACGAGCAGTACTTC
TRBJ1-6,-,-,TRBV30,CAWSEGRVESPLHF,TGTGCCTGGAGTGAGGGCAGGGTAGAATCACCCCTCCACTTT
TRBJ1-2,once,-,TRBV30,CAWSVVGGYTF,TGTGCCTGGAGTGTAGTCGGGGGCTACACCTTC
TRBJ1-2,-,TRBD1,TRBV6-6,CASSVQGNYGYTF,TGTGCCAGCAGCGTACAGGGGAACTATGGCTACACCTTC
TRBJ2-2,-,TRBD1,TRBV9,CASSVGRNRGQTGELFF,TGTGCCAGCAGCGTAGGAAGGAACAGGGGGCAAACCGGGGAGCTGTTTTTT
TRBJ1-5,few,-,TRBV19,CASSSEGDINQPQHF,TGTGCCAGTAGTTCCGAGGGGGACATCAATCAGCCCCAGCATTTT
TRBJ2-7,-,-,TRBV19,CASSIEVEAEQYF,TGTGCCAGTAGTATAGAGGTTGAGGCAGAGCAGTACTTC
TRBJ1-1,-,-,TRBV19,CASSMGWRGAFF,TGTGCCAGTAGTATGGGTTGGCGGGGAGCTTTCTTT
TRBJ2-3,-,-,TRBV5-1,CASSLAGDTQYF,TGCGCCAGCAGCTTGGCCGGGGATACGCAGTATTTT
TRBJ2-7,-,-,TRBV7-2,CASSPWVGGSYEQYF,TGTGCCAGCAGCCCGTGGGTAGGAGGCTCCTACGAGCAGTACTTC
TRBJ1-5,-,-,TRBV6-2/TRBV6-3,CASSYGGDTYQPQHF,TGTGCCAGCAGTTACGGGGGGGACACCTATCAGCCCCAGCATTTT
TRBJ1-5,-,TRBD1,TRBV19,CASNARDRGNNQPQHF,TGTGCCAGTAACGCCCGGGACAGGGGGAACAATCAGCCCCAGCATTTT
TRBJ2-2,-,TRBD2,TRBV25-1,CASSGGLAVTGELFF,TGTGCCAGCAGTGGGGGACTAGCGGTTACCGGGGAGCTGTTTTTT
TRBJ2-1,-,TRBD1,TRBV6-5,CASKRGTGVDEQFF,TGTGCCAGCAAGCGCGGGACAGGGGTGGATGAGCAGTTCTTC
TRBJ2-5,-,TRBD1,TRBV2,CASSVDRGQETQYF,TGTGCCAGCAGCGTCGACAGGGGACAAGAGACCCAGTACTTC
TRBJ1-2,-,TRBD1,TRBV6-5,CASSRTGGNYGYTF,TGTGCCAGCAGTAGGACAGGGGGCAACTATGGCTACACCTTC
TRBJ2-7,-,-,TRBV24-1,CATSDSADPSYGQYF,TGTGCCACCAGTGATTCCGCTGATCCCTCCTACGGGCAGTACTTC
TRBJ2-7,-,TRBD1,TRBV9,CASSAADGQGSYEQYF,TGTGCCAGCAGCGCCGCAGACGGACAGGGGAGCTACGAGCAGTACTTC
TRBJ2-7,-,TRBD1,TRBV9,CASSVAVTGRHEQYF,TGTGCCAGCAGCGTAGCGGTGACAGGGAGACACGAGCAGTACTTC
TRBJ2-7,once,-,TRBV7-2,CASSLVAGAGEQYF,TGTGCCAGCAGCTTAGTCGCGGGGGCGGGAGAGCAGTACTTC
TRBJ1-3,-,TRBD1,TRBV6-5,CASSYVGGVGNTIYF,TGTGCCAGCAGTTACGTAGGGGGCGTTGGAAACACCATATATTTT
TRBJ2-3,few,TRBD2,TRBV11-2,CASSLNLLQRGTDTQYF,TGTGCCAGCAGCTTAAACCTATTACAGCGGGGGACAGATACGCAGTATTTT
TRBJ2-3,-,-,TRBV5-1,CASSSQLAPGTDTQYF,TGCGCCAGCAGCTCCCAACTAGCACCCGGGACAGATACGCAGTATTTT
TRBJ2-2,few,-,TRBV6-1,CASSERGAFGGELFF,TGTGCCAGCAGTGAGCGGGGAGCCTTCGGCGGGGAGCTGTTTTTT
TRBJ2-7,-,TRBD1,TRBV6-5,CASRSGTGGDYEQYF,TGTGCCAGCAGATCCGGGACAGGGGGCGACTACGAGCAGTACTTC
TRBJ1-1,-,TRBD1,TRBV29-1,CSVEGRTGGRGNTEAFF,TGCAGCGTTGAAGGTCGGACAGGGGGCAGAGGGAACACTGAAGCTTTCTTT
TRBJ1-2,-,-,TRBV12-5,CASGSSSGAYGYTF,TGTGCTAGTGGTTCCTCGAGCGGGGCTTATGGCTACACCTTC
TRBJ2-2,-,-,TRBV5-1,CASSPGHIQGWGELFF,TGCGCCAGCAGCCCCGGACATATACAGGGATGGGGGGAGCTGTTTTTT
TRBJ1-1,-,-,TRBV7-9,CASSLMSGGDTEAFF,TGTGCCAGCAGCTTAATGTCCGGCGGCGACACTGAAGCTTTCTTT
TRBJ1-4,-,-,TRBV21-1,CASTREGGPRPTKLFF,TGTGCCAGCACCCGAGAGGGGGGGCCGCGACCTACAAAACTGTTTTTT
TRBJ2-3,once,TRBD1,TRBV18,CASSPKTGWADTQYF,TGTGCCAGCTCACCTAAGACAGGGTGGGCAGATACGCAGTATTTT
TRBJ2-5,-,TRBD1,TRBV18,CASSPRQGQETQYF,TGTGCCAGCTCACCCAGACAGGGGCAAGAGACCCAGTACTTC
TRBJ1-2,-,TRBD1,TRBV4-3,CASSQAYRGDYGYTF,TGCGCCAGCAGCCAAGCCTACAGGGGGGACTATGGCTACACCTTC
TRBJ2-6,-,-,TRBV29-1,CSVRDSGANVLTF,TGCAGCGTTCGCGACTCTGGGGCCAACGTCCTGACTTTC
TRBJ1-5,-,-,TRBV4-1,CASSQVGGGASNQPQHF,TGCGCCAGCAGCCAAGTAGGAGGCGGCGCAAGCAATCAGCCCCAGCATTTT
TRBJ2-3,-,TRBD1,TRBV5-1,CASRHGDREVGTQYF,TGCGCCAGCAGACATGGGGACAGGGAAGTAGGTACGCAGTATTTT
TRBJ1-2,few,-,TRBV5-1,CASSLGLGLGNYGYTF,TGCGCCAGCAGCTTGGGACTAGGACTGGGAAACTATGGCTACACCTTC
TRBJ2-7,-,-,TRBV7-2,CASSLALTGSSYEQYF,TGTGCCAGCAGCTTAGCGCTCACAGGGAGCTCCTACGAGCAGTACTTC
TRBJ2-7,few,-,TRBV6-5,CASSLSRKTYEQYF,TGTGCCAGCAGCCTGTCGAGGAAGACCTACGAGCAGTACTTC
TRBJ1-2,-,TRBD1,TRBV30,CAWVGDRGPLGNYGYTF,TGTGCCTGGGTGGGGGACAGGGGGCCGCTAGGTAACTATGGCTACACCTTC
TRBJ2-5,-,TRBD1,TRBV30,CAWDRGRRETQYF,TGTGCCTGGGACAGGGGCAGGAGGGAGACCCAGTACTTC
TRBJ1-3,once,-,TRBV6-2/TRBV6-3,CASSSGGSGNTIYF,TGTGCCAGCAGCTCCGGGGGCTCTGGAAACACCATATATTTT
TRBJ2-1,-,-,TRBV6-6,CASSFTIASSYNEQFF,TGTGCCAGCAGTTTTACGATTGCGAGCTCCTACAATGAGCAGTTCTTC
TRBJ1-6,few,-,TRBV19,CASAGSSYNSPLHF,TGTGCCAGTGCGGGGAGCTCCTATAATTCACCCCTCCACTTT
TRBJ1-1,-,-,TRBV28,CASRGGAQSTEAFF,TGTGCCAGCAGGGGGGGGGCGCAGAGCACTGAAGCTTTCTTT
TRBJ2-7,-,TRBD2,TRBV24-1,CATSDLVPLAGGTYEQYF,TGTGCCACCAGTGATTTAGTCCCCCTAGCGGGGGGTACCTACGAGCAGTACTTC
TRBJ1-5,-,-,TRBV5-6,CASSLAQGFNQPQHF,TGTGCCAGCAGCTTGGCCCAGGGTTTCAATCAGCCCCAGCATTTT
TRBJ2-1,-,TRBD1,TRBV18,CASSPDRGPYNEQFF,TGTGCCAGCTCTCCCGACAGGGGCCCCTACAATGAGCAGTTCTTC
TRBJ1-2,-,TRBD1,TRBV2,CASSKTLGQGADGYTF,TGTGCCAGCAGTAAGACTTTGGGACAGGGTGCGGATGGCTACACCTTC
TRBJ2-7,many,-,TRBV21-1,CASSRYEQYF,TGTGCCAGCAGCCGCTACGAGCAGTACTTC
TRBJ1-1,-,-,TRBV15,CATSTEGSEAFF,TGTGCCACCAGCACCGAGGGATCTGAAGCTTTCTTT
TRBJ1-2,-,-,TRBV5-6,CASSFTGPGYGYTF,TGTGCCAGCAGCTTTACTGGCCCGGGCTATGGCTACACCTTC
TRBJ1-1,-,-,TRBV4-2,CASSQYDSLNTEAFF,TGTGCCAGCAGCCAATACGACTCACTGAACACTGAAGCTTTCTTT
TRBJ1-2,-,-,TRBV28,CASSSIGEGVNYGYTF,TGTGCCAGCAGCTCCATCGGGGAGGGAGTTAACTATGGCTACACCTTC
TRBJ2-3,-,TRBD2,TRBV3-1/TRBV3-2,CASSLGLAALTDTQYF,TGTGCCAGCAGCCTAGGACTAGCGGCGCTCACAGATACGCAGTATTTT
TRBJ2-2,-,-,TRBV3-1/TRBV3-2,CASTRGRGIDTGELFF,TGTGCCAGCACCCGGGGGAGGGGGATAGACACCGGGGAGCTGTTTTTT